The 8 T cell receptor beta chains below come from one sample, sequenced in a study of blood T cell repertoires in COVID-19. TCRdb's table, derived via immunoSEQ multiplex PCR, lists solely in-frame clones and lacks some. The repertoire holds 200,000 to 250,000 clones, roughly 85% seen once, with over 2% in the top ten. The sequenced sample consisted of peripheral blood. These TCRs come from a man aged 30 to 45 who had recovered from COVID-19.

The rearrangement links TRBV4-2 to TRBJ1-4; D is ambiguous. V was cut by 0 bases and J by 5 bases, with 13 bases left in between. From germline, CDR1 is LGHNA and CDR2 YNFKEQ. The CDR3 is 16 residues long. CDR3 in DNA: TGTGCCAGCAGCCAAGATGGGTTTGGAGCGAATGAAAAACTGTTTTTT. Its translation is CASSQDGFGANEKLFF.

The table lists this clone with a count of one. The J gene is TRBJ1-2, the V gene TRBV6-5; 7 nucleotides agree with TRBD1. There are 11 residues in the CDR3. Germline lookup yields CDR1 MNHEY and CDR2 SVGAGI. The V and J ends lost 6 bases and 6 bases, in that order; junction bases with no gene match: 1. The CDR3 DNA reads as TGTGCCAGCAGCACAGGGGATGGCTACACCTTC. Its translation: CASSTGDGYTF.

The CDR3 DNA follows: TGTGCCAGCAGCTTGGGAGGGTTACTCTCTGGAAACACCATATATTTT. Translated: CASSLGGLLSGNTIYF. The genes are TRBV5-6 and TRBJ1-3; D call uncertain. V was shortened by 0 bases and J by 0 bases, with 10 bases between the two germline ends. From germline, CDR1 is SGHDT and CDR2 YYEEEE. The CDR3 sequence is 16 residues long.

The rearrangement uses TRBV7-2 and TRBJ2-6, with a tentative D call TRBD2 (5 bases). CDR3 size: 16 residues. The germline gives CDR1 SGHTA, CDR2 FQGNSA. The V and J ends lost 3 bases and 1 base respectively, with 10 bases between them. CDR3 sequence reads: CASSLSGPSGANVLTF. Written as DNA, the CDR3 is TGTGCCAGCAGCTTGAGCGGACCTTCTGGGGCCAACGTCCTGACTTTC.

The CDR3 coding sequence is TGTGCCAGCAGTGAAGTGGGGGGATTTTCCTACAATGAGCAGTTCTTC. This gives the protein CASSEVGGFSYNEQFF. This chain uses TRBV6-1 with TRBJ2-1, with D possibly matching TRBD2 (6 bases). Between the trimmed V and J ends, which lost 1 base and 1 base, there was a span of 11 bases. Per germline, CDR1 MNHNS and CDR2 SASEGT. The CDR3 covers 16 residues.

This chain connects TRBV5-8 to TRBJ1-2, with no clear D. V was trimmed by 1 base and J by 4 bases, leaving 8 bases between them. This CDR3 spans 13 amino acids. CDR1 is SGHTS, CDR2 YDEGEE, per germline. The CDR3, as DNA: TGTGCCAGCAGCTTGCTAAACAGCTATGGCTACACCTTC. Translated, it gives CASSLLNSYGYTF.

The chain has TRBV7-8 and TRBJ1-4; weak D call: TRBD1 (6 bases). The V end lost 6 bases, the J end lost 2 bases, and 10 bases lay between the germline ends. The germline V gene has CDR1 SGHVS and CDR2 FQNEAQ. The CDR3 totals 14 residues. CDR3 sequence (DNA): TGTGCCAGCAGAGAGGGGGAGACTAATGAAAAACTGTTTTTT. Translated, it gives CASREGETNEKLFF.

The chain employs TRBV12-5 and TRBJ2-5; the D gene is possibly TRBD1 (5 bases). Trimming removed 6 bases from V and 7 bases from J, with 12 bases in between. The CDR3 runs to 12 residues. Germline assignment: CDR1 LGHNT and CDR2 FRNRAP. DNA for the CDR3: TGTGCTAGTGGCCCAGGGTGGGTGACCCAGTACTTC. Its protein is CASGPGWVTQYF.